This TCR beta chain was retrieved from a study of T cell repertoires in cytomegalovirus infection. TCRdb reanalysed the reads using MiXCR and keeps one entry per CDR3 protein. The sample records about 240,000 distinct CDR3 sequences, 12% being singletons. This clonotype has more than one count but fewer than ten. V was clipped by 0 bases and J by 7 bases; unmatched bases: 2. Germline values: CDR1 SGDLS, CDR2 YYNGEE. CDR3 size: 13 residues. The material sequenced was PBMCs. The receptor's source is a human donor in good health (CMV status not recorded). Some clones in this sample may be carry-over from other donors' samples. V is TRBV9 and J is TRBJ2-7; TRBD1 aligns across 9 bases. CDR3 DNA: TGTGCCAGCAGCGTAGGGACAGGGGAAGAGCAGTACTTC. It codes for CASSVGTGEEQYF.